One and the same sample provided the 14 T cell receptor beta chains below, sequenced in a study of glioma-infiltrating T cells. TCR alpha and beta CDR3 regions were amplified from RNA using iRepertoire nested multiplex PCR. TCRdb called the multiplex PCR reads again in MiXCR, with one record for every CDR3 protein. The table has over 950 distinct CDR3 sequences, under 30% seen once. The sequenced sample was glioma tissue, nonneoplastic brain tissue, or PBMCs (not recorded which). These receptors were collected from a human donor with low-grade glioma or glioblastoma, undergoing nonglioma brain surgery, or in good health (not recorded which).

Comment on this clonotype: This beta chain is a stray read from a library made for alpha chains; its abundance is not meaningful. The chain recombines TRBV20-1 with TRBJ1-3, with D possibly being TRBD1 (5 bases). Looked up from germline, CDR1 is DFQATT and CDR2 is SNEGSKA (reference sequence). This CDR3 contains 14 residues. Between the trimmed V and J ends, which lost 6 bases and 0 bases, there was a span of 12 bases. CDR3 amino acids: CSAGLQYSGNTIYF. The CDR3 DNA sequence: TGCAGTGCGGGACTCCAATACTCTGGAAACACCATATATTTT.

This clonotype turned up a few times. This beta chain came through as a stray read in a library set up for alpha chains, and its size says little. The chain combines TRBV6-2 or TRBV6-3 with TRBJ1-1; D ambiguous. CDR1 is MNHEY, CDR2 SVGEGT, per germline. V lost 2 bases and J lost 1, with 8 bases in between. This CDR3 contains 14 residues. The CDR3: CASSYRNPNTEAFF. The DNA for the CDR3 is TGTGCCAGCAGTTACCGGAACCCGAACACTGAAGCTTTCTTT.

As for this clonotype: With the library built for alpha chains, this beta chain is off target and its frequency is not meaningful. The J gene is TRBJ2-5, the V gene TRBV28; 13 bases line up with TRBD2. CDR3 length: 17 residues. With V trimmed by 6 bases and J by 5 bases, 12 bases remained unmatched. Germline V gene sequence: CDR1 MDHEN, CDR2 SYDVKM. CDR3 sequence (DNA): TGTGCCAGCAGCTTGATTGGACTAGCGGGAGTCCGGGAGACCCAGTACTTC. Protein sequence: CASSLIGLAGVRETQYF. The whole variable domain, filled in from reference TRBV28 and TRBJ2-5, reads DVKVTQSSRYLVKRTGEKVFLECVQDMDHENMFWYRQDPGLGLRLIYFSYDVKMKEKGDIPEGYSVSREKKERFSLILESASTNQTSMYLCASSLIGLAGVRETQYFGPGTRLLVL.

Comment on this clonotype: This beta chain is a stray read from a library made for alpha chains; its abundance is not meaningful. The chain joins TRBV28 to TRBJ2-7, with D possibly TRBD1 on 6 matching bases. Germline CDR1 is MDHEN and CDR2 is SYDVKM. The V end lost 3 bases, the J end lost 1 base, and 13 bases lay between the germline ends. This CDR3 comprises 15 residues. The CDR3 sequence: CASSFRGQKSYEQYF. CDR3 coding DNA: TGTGCCAGCAGTTTCCGTGGACAGAAGTCCTACGAGCAGTACTTC.

Points on this clonotype: This beta chain turned up in a library designed for alpha chains; as an off-target read, its abundance says little. This CDR3 reads CASSENYGYTF. CDR3 sequence (DNA): TGTGCCAGCAGTGAGAACTATGGCTACACCTTC. This rearrangement joins TRBV25-1 to TRBJ1-2; D gene ambiguous. Germline CDR1 MGHDK, CDR2 SYGVNS. The CDR3 runs to 11 residues. The V and J ends lost 3 bases and 2 bases respectively, with 1 base between them.

Within the sample, this clonotype is large. As an off-target read in a library built for alpha chains, this beta chain has a frequency of little significance. The chain employs TRBV6-1 and TRBJ2-3; D is possibly TRBD1 (6 bases). Per germline, CDR1 MNHNS and CDR2 SASEGT. This CDR3 contains 13 residues. Trimming left V 5 bases short and J 3 bases short, with 9 bases between. CDR3 DNA sequence: TGTGCCAGCAGTTCTCAGGGGACAGATACGCAGTATTTT. It yields the protein CASSSQGTDTQYF.

As to this clonotype: Since it is a stray read in a library aimed at alpha chains, this beta chain has a size that is not meaningful. V is TRBV6-2 or TRBV6-3 and J is TRBJ2-3; D remains unclear. Germline assignment: CDR1 MNHEY and CDR2 SVGEGT. Trimming left V 0 bases short and J 2 bases short, with 3 bases between. The CDR3 has 13 amino acids. CDR3 DNA: TGTGCCAGCAGTTACTCCTCCACAGATACGCAGTATTTT. This codes for CASSYSSTDTQYF.

About this clonotype: This beta chain was picked up by a library intended for alpha chains and is off target, so its count carries little meaning. J is TRBJ2-5 and V is TRBV6-2 or TRBV6-3, with 7 bases that match TRBD2. The CDR3 is 12 amino acids. V was pared by 6 bases and J by 5 bases, with 3 bases of the junction left unmatched. CDR1 and CDR2 from the germline V gene are MNHEY and SVGEGT. The CDR3 region has the DNA TGTGCCAGCAGGTCAGCGGGGGAGACCCAGTACTTC. Protein sequence: CASRSAGETQYF.

This clonotype is large (0.1 to 1%). For a library built for alpha chains, this beta chain is a stray read; little rests on its size. V and J are TRBV28 and TRBJ1-1, with TRBD1 as a possible D gene (5 bases). The CDR3 extends over 12 amino acids. Germline V gene sequence: CDR1 MDHEN, CDR2 SYDVKM. With 5 bases removed from V and 4 bases from J, the gap between germline ends came to 8 bases. The CDR3 loop reads CASSTGGTEAFF. CDR3 in DNA: TGTGCCAGCAGTACAGGAGGCACTGAAGCTTTCTTT.

This clonotype was counted only a few times. This beta chain is off target for a library built for alpha chains, so its abundance means little. The rearrangement joins TRBV20-1 to TRBJ2-5, with D possibly TRBD1 on 6 matching bases. The CDR3 sequence is 13 residues long. The V gene's germline CDR1 is DFQATT and CDR2 SNEGSKA (reference sequence). V dropped 5 bases and J dropped 4 bases, with 14 bases sitting between them. The CDR3 DNA follows: TGCAGTGCTCCCAAGGGGGTGCGAGAGACCCAGTACTTC. Translated, it gives CSAPKGVRETQYF.

In its sample, this clonotype was seen a few times. This beta chain is an off-target read within a library intended for alpha chains, so its frequency means little. The chain combines TRBV20-1 with TRBJ2-1; D gene ambiguous. The V end lost 6 bases, the J end lost 3 bases, and 9 bases lay between the germline ends. CDR3 length: 12 amino acids. Per germline, CDR1 DFQATT and CDR2 SNEGSKA (reference sequence). In DNA, the CDR3 is TGCAGTGCCGTAGGGCTCTACAATGAGCAGTTCTTC. Its translation is CSAVGLYNEQFF.

By frequency in the sample, this clonotype is large (0.1 to 1%). The size of this beta chain means little, since it is a stray read in a library made for alpha chains. The CDR3 loop is CASSPTGAGPAEAFF. The CDR3, as DNA: TGTGCCAGCAGTCCCACAGGGGCCGGGCCCGCTGAAGCTTTCTTT. J is TRBJ1-1 and V is TRBV6-1; TRBD1 matches 7 bases. CDR1 is MNHNS, CDR2 SASEGT, per germline. The CDR3 totals 15 residues. V shed 5 bases, J shed 6 bases, and the junction held 12 bases outside the gene matches.

Worth noting for this clonotype: This beta chain lies outside the target of a library built for alpha chains; its clone size means little. The chain carries TRBV28 and TRBJ2-7; 7 bases match TRBD1. CDR1 and CDR2 from the germline V gene are MDHEN and SYDVKM. The CDR3 consists of 15 residues. The V and J ends lost 5 bases and 2 bases, in that order; junction bases with no gene match: 9. CDR3 amino acids: CASSPSGQLTYEQYV. CDR3 DNA: TGTGCCAGCAGTCCATCGGGACAGCTTACCTACGAGCAGTACGTC.

This clonotype is hyperexpanded in the sample. As an off-target read in a library built for alpha chains, this beta chain has a frequency of little significance. The V gene is TRBV27, the J gene TRBJ1-6; D is unresolved. V lost 6 bases and J 4 bases, leaving 13 bases between the germline ends. The CDR3 length is 15 residues. Germline V gene data show CDR1 as MNHEY and CDR2 as SMNVEV (reference sequence). CDR3 region: CASRALSGYNSPLHF. The CDR3 DNA reads as TGTGCCAGCAGGGCACTTTCGGGGTATAATTCACCCCTCCACTTT.